A selection of T cell receptor beta chains follows, all from one sample in a study of T cell repertoires in cytomegalovirus infection. Their cognate antigens are unknown. From the reads, TCRdb called clonotypes with MiXCR, one entry per CDR3 protein. The table shows hundreds of thousands of distinct CDR3 sequences, with under 55% occurring only once. The sequences come from cultured PBMCs, collected from culture after CMV antigen stimulation. Every receptor here comes from a human donor in good health (CMV status not recorded). Some clones in this sample may be carry-over from other donors' samples. CDR3s include the opening cysteine and the closing phenylalanine or tryptophan. A D gene is named only where the DNA matches it firmly. A row's size may be missing; if present it is once, few, many or a size class.

J gene: TRBJ2-7
clone size: few
V gene: TRBV12-3/TRBV12-4
D gene: -
CDR3 protein: CASSFFRAPYEQYF
CDR3 DNA: TGTGCCAGCAGTTTTTTCAGGGCCCCCTACGAGCAGTACTTC

J gene: TRBJ2-7
clone size: -
V gene: TRBV6-1
D gene: -
CDR3 protein: CASQVGAGEQYF
CDR3 DNA: TGTGCCAGCCAAGTCGGGGCCGGGGAGCAGTACTTC

J gene: TRBJ2-1
clone size: many
V gene: TRBV7-2
D gene: -
CDR3 protein: CASSLLMGNYNEQFF
CDR3 DNA: TGTGCCAGCAGCTTACTTATGGGGAACTACAATGAGCAGTTCTTC

J gene: TRBJ2-7
clone size: -
V gene: TRBV6-2/TRBV6-3
D gene: TRBD2
CDR3 protein: CASSNWGSGSFEQYF
CDR3 DNA: TGTGCCAGCAGTAACTGGGGTAGCGGGAGTTTCGAGCAGTACTTC

J gene: TRBJ1-3
clone size: -
V gene: TRBV27
D gene: -
CDR3 protein: CASSQNSGNTIYF
CDR3 DNA: TGTGCCAGCAGCCAGAACTCTGGAAACACCATATATTTT

J gene: TRBJ1-2
clone size: -
V gene: TRBV4-1
D gene: TRBD1
CDR3 protein: CASSEPPDRGKGYTF
CDR3 DNA: TGCGCCAGCAGCGAGCCCCCGGACAGGGGTAAGGGCTACACCTTC

J gene: TRBJ2-1
clone size: -
V gene: TRBV6-8
D gene: -
CDR3 protein: CATERGSSYNEQFF
CDR3 DNA: TGTGCCACCGAACGGGGTAGCTCCTACAATGAGCAGTTCTTC

J gene: TRBJ2-5
clone size: few
V gene: TRBV27
D gene: TRBD2
CDR3 protein: CASSRTSGRETQYF
CDR3 DNA: TGTGCCAGCAGTCGGACTAGCGGGAGGGAGACCCAGTACTTC

J gene: TRBJ1-2
clone size: -
V gene: TRBV4-2
D gene: -
CDR3 protein: CASSQDLARRRGYTF
CDR3 DNA: TGTGCCAGCAGCCAAGATTTGGCAAGGCGGAGAGGCTACACCTTC

J gene: TRBJ2-4
clone size: -
V gene: TRBV19
D gene: -
CDR3 protein: CASPRPPPKTIQYF
CDR3 DNA: TGTGCCAGTCCCCGCCCCCCCCCTAAAACCATTCAGTACTTC

J gene: TRBJ2-7
clone size: few
V gene: TRBV12-3/TRBV12-4
D gene: -
CDR3 protein: CASSSSGRVPTYEQYF
CDR3 DNA: TGTGCCAGCAGTTCTTCCGGACGGGTTCCTACCTACGAGCAGTACTTC

J gene: TRBJ2-3
clone size: few
V gene: TRBV7-2
D gene: -
CDR3 protein: CASSLATAADTQYF
CDR3 DNA: TGTGCCAGCAGCTTAGCGACAGCAGCAGATACGCAGTATTTT

J gene: TRBJ2-3
clone size: -
V gene: TRBV5-6
D gene: -
CDR3 protein: CASSWDDEGTDTQYF
CDR3 DNA: TGTGCCAGCAGCTGGGATGACGAGGGCACAGATACGCAGTATTTT

J gene: TRBJ2-2
clone size: -
V gene: TRBV27
D gene: -
CDR3 protein: CASSLPGGHTGELFF
CDR3 DNA: TGTGCCAGCAGTTTACCCGGAGGACACACCGGGGAGCTGTTTTTT

J gene: TRBJ1-4
clone size: -
V gene: TRBV6-1
D gene: -
CDR3 protein: CASSWAGEKLFF
CDR3 DNA: TGTGCCAGCAGTTGGGCAGGCGAAAAACTGTTTTTT

J gene: TRBJ1-5
clone size: once
V gene: TRBV6-1
D gene: -
CDR3 protein: CASSGTLGNQPQHF
CDR3 DNA: TGTGCCAGCTCCGGGACACTTGGCAATCAGCCCCAGCATTTT

J gene: TRBJ2-1
clone size: few
V gene: TRBV4-3
D gene: TRBD2
CDR3 protein: CASSQEGGTPVYNEQFF
CDR3 DNA: TGCGCCAGCAGCCAAGAGGGGGGGACCCCGGTCTACAATGAGCAGTTCTTC

J gene: TRBJ2-1
clone size: -
V gene: TRBV13
D gene: TRBD2
CDR3 protein: CASSAGLANNEQFF
CDR3 DNA: TGTGCCAGCAGTGCGGGACTAGCCAACAATGAGCAGTTCTTC

J gene: TRBJ2-7
clone size: once
V gene: TRBV5-4
D gene: TRBD2
CDR3 protein: CASSPSPSGRYEQYF
CDR3 DNA: TGTGCCAGCTCCCCGTCTCCTAGCGGGAGGTACGAGCAGTACTTC

J gene: TRBJ2-5
clone size: -
V gene: TRBV27
D gene: -
CDR3 protein: CASSFPDILFVQETQYF
CDR3 DNA: TGTGCCAGCAGTTTCCCCGACATCCTATTCGTCCAAGAGACCCAGTACTTC

J gene: TRBJ2-2
clone size: -
V gene: TRBV4-3
D gene: -
CDR3 protein: CASRETPYTGELFF
CDR3 DNA: TGCGCCAGCAGAGAAACTCCGTACACCGGGGAGCTGTTTTTT

J gene: TRBJ2-5
clone size: few
V gene: TRBV7-9
D gene: -
CDR3 protein: CASSPGTGRQETQYF
CDR3 DNA: TGTGCCAGCAGCCCAGGCACGGGACGGCAAGAGACCCAGTACTTC

J gene: TRBJ2-2
clone size: few
V gene: TRBV7-2
D gene: TRBD2
CDR3 protein: CASSSGLAGAQTGELFF
CDR3 DNA: TGTGCCAGCAGCTCCGGACTAGCGGGAGCGCAGACCGGGGAGCTGTTTTTT